Sequencing of this T cell receptor beta chain was carried out in a study of cytomegalovirus exposure and HLA in healthy donors. Findings of the study overall: Some public TCRs appeared in many individuals, while most sequences were rare. Subsequent analysis showed first-cohort TCR clusters tending to co-occur in some 120 validation repertoires.

The CDR3 totals 17 residues. V dropped 3 bases and J dropped 0; count of bases not matched to a gene: 5. Germline values: CDR1 SGHKS, CDR2 YYEKEE (reference sequence). A note on this clone: Its antigen is unknown.

A roughly 120-subject validation cohort, separate from the approximately 670-subject first cohort, supplied the donors. Sequencing used immunoSEQ multiplex PCR; TCRdb keeps in-frame clones, though not all of them. Among some 98,000 clones, roughly nine tenths were seen once, and the ten largest hold under 4.5%. The chain has TRBV5-5 and TRBJ2-5; 13 nucleotides match TRBD2. The sequenced sample consisted of PBMCs. The receptor was derived from a woman in her 30s in good health and CMV-seronegative. CDR3 region: CASSSFGLAGDQETQYF. The DNA for the CDR3 is TGTGCCAGCAGCTCATTCGGACTAGCGGGGGACCAAGAGACCCAGTACTTC.